This T cell receptor beta chain was sequenced in a study of T cell responses to AZD1222 COVID-19 vaccine. Study in general: Pooling covered second doses at about 4 or about 12 weeks. Study-wide results and caveats: Reports indicate that nearly half of spike-specific TCRs are directed at unmutated variant regions. At baseline, just five to seven AZD1222 recipients tested seropositive. Repertoire sampling happened only post peak T cell response.

The assay was immunoSEQ multiplex PCR, and TCRdb's table has in-frame clones only and misses some. The table records 90,000 to 150,000 clones, approximately 88% of them present only once. With respect to this clone: Its specificity is unknown.

The CDR3 extends over 15 amino acids. Trimming shortened V by 0 bases and J by 4 bases, and 8 bases separated the two germline ends. Germline V gives CDR1 SGHDT, CDR2 YYEEEE. Sequencing was performed on peripheral blood, taken on day 0 of AZD1222 vaccination. The receptor was derived from an adult in good health. V is TRBV5-6 and J is TRBJ2-6; D is undetermined. In DNA, the CDR3 is TGTGCCAGCAGCTTGGTGGTAGGGGGGGCCAACGTCCTGACTTTC. Translated: CASSLVVGGANVLTF.